This T cell receptor beta chain was captured by sequencing in a study of glioma-infiltrating T cells. Comment on this clonotype: This may be a read error, as it is one base from a much larger clone.

CDR3 length: 12 residues. CDR1 SGHAT and CDR2 FQNNGV come from the germline V gene. TCR alpha and beta CDR3 regions were amplified from RNA using iRepertoire nested multiplex PCR. TCRdb reanalysed the multiplex PCR reads using MiXCR and keeps one entry per CDR3 protein. The sample carries 150,000 to 200,000 distinct CDR3 sequences, more than 25% recorded once. The specimen was glioma tissue, nonneoplastic brain tissue, or PBMCs (not recorded which). The receptor's source is a human donor with low-grade glioma or glioblastoma, undergoing nonglioma brain surgery, or in good health (not recorded which). The rearrangement uses TRBV11-2 and TRBJ2-7; D not resolved. This CDR3 is CAISPESSEQYF. The CDR3 DNA is TGTGCCATCAGCCCGGAGAGTAGCGAGCAGTACTTC.